This section outlines one T cell receptor beta chain sequence together with its context. The antigen remains unidentified. This entry comes from a study of T cells in localized non-small cell lung cancer. Broader study findings: Median detection of top 100 tumor clones in adjacent lung was roughly 61 clones. The study sequenced only one region of the tumor. As a result, intratumor heterogeneity could not be excluded and remains possible. Those with higher blood T cell density had longer overall survival. Among the tissues sampled, uninvolved adjacent lung had the highest T cell clonality, above tumor.

Some clones are missing from TCRdb's copy, which holds only in-frame ones; the method was immunoSEQ multiplex PCR. The data contain approximately 2,300 clones, roughly a third of them singletons. Germline-derived CDR1 and CDR2 are SQVTM and ANQGSEA. Losses at the gene ends were 5 bases for V and 5 bases for J; bases not matched to a gene: 6. This CDR3 region has 13 residues. This clonotype originated in a female donor at least 60 years old with stage I lung adenocarcinoma. V is TRBV29-1 and J is TRBJ2-3; 8 nucleotides line up with TRBD1. The material sequenced was lung tumor tissue, taken before any cancer treatment. The CDR3 bases are TGCAGCGTTTTCAGGGGGCGCAGAGATACGCAGTATTTT. It encodes CSVFRGRRDTQYF.